The entry below describes one T cell receptor beta chain. Study processing details: Reference gene primers were amplified, and this amplification served to estimate nucleated cell counts. Assay used: immunoSEQ multiplex PCR; TCRdb lists only in-frame clones, some missing. D and trimming were read from the DNA, whereas the V and J calls and clone size are those reported in that table. The sample has about 240,000 clones, 86% seen once; the top ten hold under 6.5%. V dropped 2 bases and J dropped 6 bases, with 17 bases sitting between them. Germline values: CDR1 MGHRA, CDR2 YSYEKL. CDR3 length: 16 amino acids. These data are taken from a study of blood T cell repertoires in COVID-19.

Sequencing input: peripheral blood. The clonotype comes from a man in his sixties with acute or convalescent COVID-19. The chain has TRBV4-1 and TRBJ2-1, with D hard to call. Here the CDR3 DNA reads TGCGCCAGCAGCCAATGGGTGACTCTGGATCCCAATGAGCAGTTCTTC. Its protein is CASSQWVTLDPNEQFF.